These 27 T cell receptor beta chains came from one sample sequenced in a study of cytomegalovirus exposure and HLA in healthy donors. 60 Vbeta and 13 Jbeta primers were used in PCR. The method was immunoSEQ multiplex PCR; TCRdb's version includes in-frame clones alone and lacks a portion of them. The sample lists 150,000 or so clones; roughly 77% were seen once. The sequenced sample was PBMCs. The receptors come from a man aged 45-65 years in good health and CMV-seropositive.

The genes are TRBV18 and TRBJ1-1, with D possibly being TRBD1 (6 bases). V was cut by 2 bases and J by 3 bases, with 13 bases left in between. CDR1 is KGHSH and CDR2 is LQKENI in the germline V gene. The CDR3 covers 15 residues. The CDR3 protein is CASSPNQGFYTEAFF. The CDR3, as DNA: TGTGCCAGCTCACCAAATCAGGGGTTCTACACTGAAGCTTTCTTT.

The genes are TRBV14 and TRBJ2-2; TRBD1 matches at 9 bases. The CDR3 sequence is 16 residues long. V lost 6 bases, J lost 3 bases, and 8 bases stayed unmatched. Germline V CDR1 and CDR2: SGHDN, FVKESK. The CDR3 DNA is TGTGCCAGCAGACCTACAGGGGGCGGGTACACCGGGGAGCTGTTTTTT. Its protein is CASRPTGGGYTGELFF.

The rearrangement uses TRBV7-9 and TRBJ2-2; the match to TRBD1 covers 9 bases. The trim removed 5 bases at V and 6 bases at J, leaving 10 bases unmatched. Germline V lookup: CDR1 SEHNR, CDR2 FQNEAQ (reference sequence). This CDR3 is 16 amino acids long. The CDR3 protein is CASSGPGQGGPGELFF. In nucleotides, the CDR3 is TGTGCCAGCAGCGGACCGGGACAGGGAGGTCCCGGGGAGCTGTTTTTT.

V and J are TRBV7-2 and TRBJ2-1; tentative D call: TRBD2 (5 bases). The germline V and J ends were trimmed by 3 bases and 10 bases, with 16 bases remaining between them. Germline V CDR1 and CDR2: SGHTA, FQGNSA. The CDR3 contains 14 residues. CDR3 bases: TGTGCCAGCAGCTTCTATGGTCGAACGGGGGAGCAGTTCTTC. Protein: CASSFYGRTGEQFF.

V usage is TRBV6-1 and J usage is TRBJ1-1; TRBD1 aligns across 10 bases. J gave up 5 bases and V 4 bases, and 7 bases lay outside the gene matches. CDR1 is MNHNS, CDR2 SASEGT, per germline. The CDR3 extends over 15 amino acids. The CDR3 sequence is CASSGPGQGRTEAFF. CDR3 DNA sequence: TGTGCCAGCAGTGGTCCGGGACAGGGGAGGACTGAAGCTTTCTTT.

This clone has a single count. The V call is TRBV5-1, the J call TRBJ1-2, with 10 positions matching TRBD1. This CDR3 comprises 16 residues. CDR1 and CDR2 (germline): SGHRS, YFSETQ. The trim removed 4 bases at V and 8 bases at J, leaving 14 bases unmatched. The CDR3 DNA sequence: TGCGCCAGCAGCCAAAGGACAGGGGGGTCGGCTGGAGGCTACACCTTC. Protein: CASSQRTGGSAGGYTF. Drawing the rest from reference TRBV5-1 and TRBJ1-2, the complete variable domain is KAGVTQTPRYLIKTRGQQVTLSCSPISGHRSVSWYQQTPGQGLQFLFEYFSETQRNKGNFPGRFSGRQFSNSRSEMNVSTLELGDSALYLCASSQRTGGSAGGYTFGSGTRLTVV.

This clone has a single count. This chain connects TRBV5-4 to TRBJ2-7, with TRBD2 matching 16 bases. The ends lost 4 bases at V and 5 bases at J; junction bases unmatched: 6. This CDR3 contains 16 residues. Germline V gives CDR1 SGHNT, CDR2 YYREEE (reference sequence). The CDR3 loop reads CASSPGLAGGPHEQYF. CDR3 in DNA: TGTGCCAGCAGCCCGGGACTAGCGGGGGGGCCCCACGAGCAGTACTTC.

The CDR3 protein is CASSRIDRSGYTF. In nucleotides, the CDR3 is TGTGCCAGCAGCCGAATTGACAGGAGTGGCTACACCTTC. The chain employs TRBV6-5 and TRBJ1-2, with TRBD1 as a possible D gene (6 bases). V was clipped by 6 bases and J by 7 bases, with 15 bases between them. This CDR3 region has 13 residues. Germline V CDR1 and CDR2: MNHEY, SVGAGI.

This clone was seen only once. The chain combines TRBV6-5 with TRBJ1-6; 8 bases map to TRBD1. J lost 5 bases, V lost 5 bases, and 5 bases had no gene match. The CDR3 runs 15 residues. CDR1 MNHEY and CDR2 SVGAGI come from the germline V gene. The CDR3 region is CASSRTGRDNSPLHF. DNA for the CDR3: TGTGCCAGCAGTCGGACAGGGCGGGATAATTCACCCCTCCACTTT.

The J gene is TRBJ2-6, the V gene TRBV5-1, with a possible D match to TRBD2 (7 bases). V dropped 1 base and J dropped 3 bases, with 17 bases sitting between them. CDR1 and CDR2 from the germline V gene are SGHRS and YFSETQ. CDR3 size: 18 residues. The CDR3 DNA follows: TGCGCCAGCAGCTTGTCTGCTAGGGGGGGAGGTGGGGCCAACGTCCTGACTTTC. As protein: CASSLSARGGGGANVLTF.

The chain combines TRBV28 with TRBJ1-2; 10 bases agree with TRBD1. The V gene end was trimmed by 3 bases and the J gene end by 7 bases; junction bases not matched to a gene: 5. The germline CDR1 and CDR2 sequences are MDHEN and SYDVKM. The CDR3 length is 14 residues. CDR3 nucleotides: TGTGCCAGCAGTTTGACAGGGGGCGCTAGTGGCTACACCTTC. Its translation is CASSLTGGASGYTF.

In this sample, this clone turned up once. The chain recombines TRBV7-9 with TRBJ2-1, with 7 nucleotides matching TRBD2. V trimming: 11 bases; J trimming: 5 bases; junction bases outside the gene matches: 9. The CDR3 has 13 residues. The germline gives CDR1 SEHNR, CDR2 FQNEAQ (reference sequence). CDR3 region: CAYTGGVNNEQFF. CDR3 bases: TGTGCCTATACTGGGGGGGTTAACAATGAGCAGTTCTTC.

This chain uses TRBV4-1 with TRBJ1-4; D is possibly TRBD1 (6 bases). Germline V gene lookup returns CDR1 MGHRA and CDR2 YSYEKL. V was clipped by 5 bases and J by 12 bases, with 13 bases between them. This CDR3 comprises 12 residues. CDR3 loop: CASSYTGRELFF. CDR3 DNA sequence: TGCGCCAGCAGCTACACAGGGAGGGAACTGTTTTTT.

The chain joins TRBV30 to TRBJ2-3; D perhaps matches TRBD1 (6 bases). CDR1 is GTSNPN and CDR2 is SVGIG in the germline V gene (reference sequence). The CDR3 is made up of 13 amino acids. The V gene lost 5 bases and the J gene lost 2 bases, with 11 bases spanning the gap. CDR3 loop: CAWAQGFTDTQYF. For the CDR3, the DNA is TGTGCCTGGGCCCAGGGGTTCACAGATACGCAGTATTTT. Full variable domain (remainder filled in from reference TRBV30 and TRBJ2-3): SQTIHQWPATLVQPVGSPLSLECTVEGTSNPNLYWYRQAAGRGLQLLFYSVGIGQISSEVPQNLSASRPQDRQFILSSKKLLLSDSGFYLCAWAQGFTDTQYFGPGTRLTVL.

The chain joins TRBV9 to TRBJ2-1; D unclear. The CDR3 has 17 amino acids. V gave up 4 bases and J gave up 1 base, with 18 bases separating them. CDR1 SGDLS and CDR2 YYNGEE come from the germline V gene. The CDR3 sequence is CASSPQDGWSSYNEQFF. The CDR3 nucleotides are TGTGCCAGCAGCCCCCAGGATGGGTGGTCATCCTACAATGAGCAGTTCTTC. Complete variable domain (other parts from reference TRBV9 and TRBJ2-1): DSGVTQTPKHLITATGQRVTLRCSPRSGDLSVYWYQQSLDQGLQFLIQYYNGEERAKGNILERFSAQQFPDLHSELNLSSLELGDSALYFCASSPQDGWSSYNEQFFGPGTRLTVL.

The chain carries TRBV30 and TRBJ1-6; D is possibly TRBD1 (6 bases). With 3 bases removed from V and 4 bases from J, the gap between germline ends came to 10 bases. Germline CDR1 reads GTSNPN; CDR2 reads SVGIG (reference sequence). The CDR3 is 14 amino acids. CDR3 region: CAWRIGGYNSPLHF. Written as DNA, the CDR3 is TGTGCCTGGAGAATAGGGGGATATAATTCACCCCTCCACTTT.

The chain recombines TRBV7-9 with TRBJ1-4, with TRBD1 as a possible D gene (6 bases). The CDR3 runs 17 residues. Germline CDR1 reads SEHNR; CDR2 reads FQNEAQ (reference sequence). Trimming shortened V by 5 bases and J by 2 bases, and 18 bases separated the two germline ends. In nucleotides, the CDR3 is TGTGCCAGCAGCCCAAAACTCCAGACAGGCACTAATGAAAAACTGTTTTTT. Amino acids: CASSPKLQTGTNEKLFF.

This chain links TRBV14 with TRBJ2-2, with 8 nucleotides matching TRBD1. Germline V gives CDR1 SGHDN, CDR2 FVKESK. Trimming cost V 4 bases and J 5 bases; bases outside gene matches: 6. There are 15 residues in the CDR3. The CDR3 region has the DNA TGTGCCAGCAGCCCCGGACAGGGCGGGACCGGGGAGCTGTTTTTT. This sequence encodes CASSPGQGGTGELFF.

The genes are TRBV7-3 and TRBJ2-1; 9 bases fit TRBD2. Germline lookup yields CDR1 SGHTA and CDR2 FQGTGA. Losses at the gene ends were 2 bases for V and 0 bases for J; bases not matched to a gene: 5. CDR3 length: 17 amino acids. The CDR3 region is CASSLLAGSSSYNEQFF. The CDR3 nucleotides read TGTGCCAGCAGCTTACTAGCGGGGTCAAGCTCCTACAATGAGCAGTTCTTC.

The chain is built from TRBV9 and TRBJ2-3; 8 nucleotides match TRBD2. Trimming at V came to 1 base and at J to 4 bases, leaving 14 bases not matched to a gene. This CDR3 has 18 amino acids. Looked up from germline, CDR1 is SGDLS and CDR2 is YYNGEE. As DNA, the CDR3 is TGTGCCAGCAGCGTACCTTCCTCAGGGAGCGGGGGTCCAGATACGCAGTATTTT. It codes for CASSVPSSGSGGPDTQYF.

V is TRBV4-1 and J is TRBJ2-6, with 7 bases identical to TRBD1. The CDR3 consists of 16 residues. Germline CDR1 reads MGHRA; CDR2 reads YSYEKL. J lost 2 bases, V lost 3 bases, and 4 bases had no gene match. The CDR3 DNA follows: TGCGCCAGCAGCCAGGAGCAGGGGGCTGGGGCCAACGTCCTGACTTTC. Its translation: CASSQEQGAGANVLTF.

This chain uses TRBV6-6 with TRBJ2-3; 11 nucleotides line up with TRBD2. The ends lost 5 bases at V and 2 bases at J; junction bases unmatched: 6. This CDR3 has 16 amino acids. Germline lookup yields CDR1 MNHNY and CDR2 SVGAGI (reference sequence). The DNA for the CDR3 is TGTGCCAGCAGTCCGACTAGCGGGGCGTTCACAGATACGCAGTATTTT. As protein: CASSPTSGAFTDTQYF.

The chain couples TRBV28 to TRBJ1-2, with TRBD1 matching over 10 bases. The V segment lost 3 bases and the J segment 7 bases; nucleotides outside the gene matches: 5. Germline V CDR1 and CDR2: MDHEN, SYDVKM. The CDR3 has 14 residues. The DNA of the CDR3 is TGTGCCAGCAGTTTCCGACAGGGGGCTGGTGGCTACACCTTC. This encodes CASSFRQGAGGYTF.

J is TRBJ2-3 and V is TRBV4-3; 8 bases agree with TRBD2. V shed 0 bases and J 5 bases; nucleotides not matched to a gene: 16. The germline CDR1 and CDR2 sequences are LGHNA and YSLEER. This CDR3 region has 19 residues. CDR3 loop: CASSQDGCRGRGAQDTQYF. The DNA for the CDR3 is TGCGCCAGCAGCCAAGATGGGTGTCGGGGGCGGGGGGCACAAGATACGCAGTATTTT.

The rearrangement links TRBV28 to TRBJ1-1; D is ambiguous. Germline V gene lookup returns CDR1 MDHEN and CDR2 SYDVKM. V was trimmed by 4 bases and J by 10 bases, leaving 13 bases between them. The length of the CDR3 is 12 residues. The CDR3 sequence is CASSSYKGGAFF. The CDR3 bases are TGTGCCAGCAGTTCCTACAAAGGAGGAGCTTTCTTT.

CDR3 DNA: TGTGCCACCAGCATACAGGGTAGGGTAGGAAACACCATATATTTT. It codes for CATSIQGRVGNTIYF. This chain uses TRBV15 with TRBJ1-3, with a possible D match to TRBD1 (6 bases). Germline CDR1 reads LNHNV; CDR2 reads YYDKDF (reference sequence). V shed 4 bases and J shed 4 bases, with 14 bases lying between them. The CDR3 totals 15 residues. Supplemented by reference TRBV15 and TRBJ1-3, the full variable domain reads DAMVIQNPRYQVTQFGKPVTLSCSQTLNHNVMYWYQQKSSQAPKLLFHYYDKDFNNEADTPDNFQSRRPNTSFCFLDIRSPGLGDTAMYLCATSIQGRVGNTIYFGEGSWLTVV.

This chain connects TRBV7-6 to TRBJ1-5, with 8 nucleotides matching TRBD1. This CDR3 is 17 amino acids long. Trimming removed 5 bases from V and 5 bases from J; junction bases left unmatched: 14. Germline values: CDR1 SGHVS, CDR2 FNYEAQ. CDR3: CASSHKTGTGGHQPQHF. CDR3 DNA sequence: TGTGCCAGCAGCCATAAAACTGGGACAGGTGGGCATCAGCCCCAGCATTTT.